Included here is one T cell receptor (beta chain) sequence, with context. The CDR3 covers 15 residues. V lost 2 bases to trimming and J lost 9 bases; unmatched junction nucleotides: 5. CDR1 is LGHNA, CDR2 YNFKEQ, per germline. The data belong to a study of beta chain features in type 1 diabetes. The investigators reverse transcribed all of the isolated RNA, so they sequenced expressed TCRB transcripts. Measured with immunoSEQ multiplex PCR; TCRdb has only the in-frame clones, and not every one. Altogether more than 110,000 clones are present, 6% to 7.5% being singletons, with the ten largest covering approximately 1.5%.

The sequence was collected from a woman younger than 45 in good health. The chain couples TRBV4-2 to TRBJ2-1, with TRBD2 identical over 12 bases. Sequenced material: central memory CD4+ T cells from blood. The CDR3 bases are TGTGCCAGCAGCCAACAGGGACTAGCGGGTGGTGAGCAGTTCTTC. This gives the protein CASSQQGLAGGEQFF.